These T cell receptor beta chains were read from a single sample in a study of T-cell reconstitution after alpha-beta-depleted transplantation in children. TCRdb reanalysed the PCR reads using MiXCR and keeps one entry per CDR3 protein. The data show some 450,000 distinct CDR3 sequences, about 40% seen once. The sequenced sample was PBMCs, obtained before TCRalphabeta/CD19-depleted stem cell transplant. The receptors originated from a girl aged 2 to 9 with aplastic anemia, due to receive a stem cell transplant. Each CDR3 is given without its conserved first and last residue. Size tells how often a clone was seen (once, few, many) or the class of an expanded clone, and some rows leave it out.

>.|TRBJ2-7|TRBV5-4
ASSLVLEDEQY
>.|TRBJ1-1|TRBV20-1
SAGTGGRVRETEAF
>few|TRBJ2-7|TRBV11-2
ASSASQGGRH
>few|TRBJ2-7|TRBV4-1
ASSQVTSGSIYEQY
>many|TRBJ2-7|TRBV5-5
ASSLQAGRLPASYEQY
>.|TRBJ2-3|TRBV28
ASRLTSGGAHTQY
>.|TRBJ1-4|TRBV12-3/TRBV12-4
ASSTAARSNEKLF
>.|TRBJ2-3|TRBV20-1
SHPGPDTQY
>.|TRBJ1-1|TRBV14
ASSNRDRGIGVAF
>.|TRBJ2-2|TRBV7-2
ASSPSGTSGVTGELF
>many|TRBJ2-1|TRBV4-2
ASSQESHRSYNEQF
>many|TRBJ2-7|TRBV7-9
ASSSQGAPYEQY
>.|TRBJ2-7|TRBV30
AWSPFTGGFSGGYEQY
>.|TRBJ1-6|TRBV21-1
ASSTPDRSSYNSPLH
>.|TRBJ2-5|TRBV20-1
SATWTTYQETQY
>.|TRBJ2-7|TRBV2
ASRDNYGTYEQY
>.|TRBJ1-5|TRBV30
AADRGGNQPQH
>few|TRBJ1-1|TRBV6-5
ASSYPNRGEDTEAF
>once|TRBJ2-7|TRBV6-2/TRBV6-3
ASESGSYEQY
>.|TRBJ1-2|TRBV30
AWSSQGNYGYT
>few|TRBJ2-3|TRBV20-1
SALLIGRGTDTQY
>.|TRBJ2-7|TRBV18
ASSPTSNTYEQY
>few|TRBJ1-1|TRBV9
ASSILGDTEAF
>many|TRBJ1-1|TRBV7-9
ASSWIGGGTEAF
>many|TRBJ2-1|TRBV7-9
ASSFRTGRDEQF
>.|TRBJ2-3|TRBV4-1
ASSQRTLGDTQY
>.|TRBJ2-7|TRBV7-2
ASRPTGTGSYEQY
>many|TRBJ2-1|TRBV7-2
ASSLFGGGEQF
>.|TRBJ1-3|TRBV7-6
ASSFSESSENTIY
>.|TRBJ1-3|TRBV12-3/TRBV12-4
ASSSYWRGEGNTIY
>.|TRBJ2-7|TRBV12-3/TRBV12-4
ASCDGDSYEQY
>many|TRBJ1-2|TRBV20-1
SASNGRTGSGYT
>.|TRBJ2-2|TRBV12-3/TRBV12-4
ASSLTSGSPLSGELF
>few|TRBJ1-4|TRBV28
ASRGRDPNEKLF
>.|TRBJ2-1|TRBV20-1
SARASVGYNEQF
>.|TRBJ1-6|TRBV5-8
ASVRQGVRGSPLH
>many|TRBJ2-5|TRBV6-1
ASSQAGGYQETQY
>.|TRBJ2-1|TRBV7-8
ASSTQGGEGEF
>many|TRBJ2-1|TRBV10-3
AISDGLNEQF
>few|TRBJ2-7|TRBV27
ASSPRRRAKDYEQY
>.|TRBJ2-3|TRBV7-6
ASSPSTLQADTQY
>few|TRBJ2-3|TRBV18
ASSPADGVDTQY
>many|TRBJ2-3|TRBV7-3
ASSLGLAGGTDTQY
>.|TRBJ2-1|TRBV18
ASSPRGEDRVLRRNEQF
>.|TRBJ2-3|TRBV27
ASSLLGKRPTDTQY
>.|TRBJ2-5|TRBV29-1
SVGGSLQETQY
>.|TRBJ2-1|TRBV10-3
ATRAGQGRNEQF
>few|TRBJ2-2|TRBV5-1
ASSIGGPGTGELF
>.|TRBJ2-1|TRBV5-4
ASSAGTKYNEQF
>.|TRBJ2-7|TRBV4-1
ASSQRLNSGAPYEQY
>.|TRBJ2-7|TRBV9
ASGGREQY
>.|TRBJ2-7|TRBV6-5
ASRSVGGTYEQY
>.|TRBJ2-1|TRBV6-1
ASSPLGTGALNEQF